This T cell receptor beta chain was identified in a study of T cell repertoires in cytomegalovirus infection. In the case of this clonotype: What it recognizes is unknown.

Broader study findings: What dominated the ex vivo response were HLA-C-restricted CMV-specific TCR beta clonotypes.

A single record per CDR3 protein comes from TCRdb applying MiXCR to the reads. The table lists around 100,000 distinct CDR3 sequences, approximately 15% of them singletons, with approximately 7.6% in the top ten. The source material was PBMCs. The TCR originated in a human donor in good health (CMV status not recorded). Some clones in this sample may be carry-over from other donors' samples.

This CDR3 is CASGLFYNSPLHF. In DNA, the CDR3 is TGTGCCAGCGGACTGTTCTATAATTCACCCCTCCACTTT. The rearrangement uses TRBV2 and TRBJ1-6; D is unresolved. The V end was cut by 8 bases, the J end by 3 bases, with 8 bases between. Germline V gives CDR1 SNHLY, CDR2 FYNNEI. The CDR3 extends over 13 amino acids.